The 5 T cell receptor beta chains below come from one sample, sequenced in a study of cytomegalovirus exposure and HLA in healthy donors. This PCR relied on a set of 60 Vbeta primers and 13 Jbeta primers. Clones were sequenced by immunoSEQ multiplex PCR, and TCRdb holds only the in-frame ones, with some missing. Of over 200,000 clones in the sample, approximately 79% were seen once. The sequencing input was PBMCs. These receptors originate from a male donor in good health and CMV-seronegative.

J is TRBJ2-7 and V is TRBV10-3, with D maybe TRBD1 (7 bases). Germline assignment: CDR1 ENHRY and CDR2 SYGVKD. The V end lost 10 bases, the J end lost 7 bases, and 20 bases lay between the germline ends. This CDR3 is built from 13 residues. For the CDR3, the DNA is TGTGCCACCCGACAGGGAGGTATACAAGAGCAGTACTTC. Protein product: CATRQGGIQEQYF.

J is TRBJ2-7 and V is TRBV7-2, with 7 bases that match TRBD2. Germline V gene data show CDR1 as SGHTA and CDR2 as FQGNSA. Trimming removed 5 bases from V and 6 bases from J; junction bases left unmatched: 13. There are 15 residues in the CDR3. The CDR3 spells CASSTWGGTFPEQYF. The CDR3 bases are TGTGCCAGCAGCACCTGGGGGGGAACCTTCCCCGAGCAGTACTTC.

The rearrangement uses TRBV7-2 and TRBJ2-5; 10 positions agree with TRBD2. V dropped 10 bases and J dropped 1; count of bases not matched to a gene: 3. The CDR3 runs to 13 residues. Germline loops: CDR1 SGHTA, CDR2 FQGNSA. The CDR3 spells CATRTSGQETQYF. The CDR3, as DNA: TGTGCCACCCGGACTAGCGGCCAAGAGACCCAGTACTTC.

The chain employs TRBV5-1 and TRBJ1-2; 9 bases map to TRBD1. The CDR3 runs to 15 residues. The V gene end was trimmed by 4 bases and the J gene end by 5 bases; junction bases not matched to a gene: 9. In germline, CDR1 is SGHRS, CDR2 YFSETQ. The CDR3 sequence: CASSRIGTGLYGYTF. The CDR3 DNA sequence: TGCGCCAGCAGCCGGATAGGGACAGGGTTGTATGGCTACACCTTC.

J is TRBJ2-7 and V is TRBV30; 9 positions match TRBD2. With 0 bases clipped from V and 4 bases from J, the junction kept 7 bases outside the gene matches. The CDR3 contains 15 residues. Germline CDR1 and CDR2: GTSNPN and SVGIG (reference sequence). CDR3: CAWSVRREGRYEQYF. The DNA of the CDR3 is TGTGCCTGGAGTGTACGGCGGGAGGGCCGTTACGAGCAGTACTTC.